This TCR beta chain comes out of a study of blood T cell repertoires in COVID-19. Authors' processing steps: Amplified reference gene primers provided the basis for estimating nucleated cell counts. This table comes from immunoSEQ multiplex PCR, and its TCRdb copy is limited to in-frame clones, with some not included. That table gives V, J and clone size, and the DNA gave D and trimming. The data contain about 290,000 clones, around 90% of them singletons. Germline V gene sequence: CDR1 SNHLY, CDR2 FYNNEI. CDR3 length equals 16 residues. V was clipped by 6 bases and J by 1 base; unmatched bases: 7. Adults between roughly 18 and 95 years of age took part from 24 US areas. Participant reports of clinical history set cohort assignment. Donors in Cohort 3 counted as recovered after two negative PCRs, clearance, or symptom resolution.

The receptor's source is a woman aged 40 to 50 who had recovered from COVID-19. The sample taken for sequencing was PBMCs or T cells enriched from blood (not recorded which). V and J are TRBV2 and TRBJ2-2; 8 nucleotides line up with TRBD1. The CDR3 bases are TGTGCCAGCAGCTCGACAGGGGAGCGGAACACCGGGGAGCTGTTTTTT. Its protein is CASSSTGERNTGELFF.